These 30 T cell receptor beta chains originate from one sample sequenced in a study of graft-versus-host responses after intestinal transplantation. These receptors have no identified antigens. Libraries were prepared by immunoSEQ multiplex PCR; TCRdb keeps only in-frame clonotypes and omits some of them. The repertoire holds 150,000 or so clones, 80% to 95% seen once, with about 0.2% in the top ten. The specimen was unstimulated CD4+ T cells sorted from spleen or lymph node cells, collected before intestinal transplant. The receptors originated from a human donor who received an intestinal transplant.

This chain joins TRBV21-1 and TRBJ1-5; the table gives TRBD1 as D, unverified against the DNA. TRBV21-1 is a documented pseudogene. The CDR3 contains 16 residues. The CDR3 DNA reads TGTGCCAGCTGCCATACAGGCGCCCTGGGCAATCAGCCCCAGCATTTT. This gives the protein CASCHTGALGNQPQHF.

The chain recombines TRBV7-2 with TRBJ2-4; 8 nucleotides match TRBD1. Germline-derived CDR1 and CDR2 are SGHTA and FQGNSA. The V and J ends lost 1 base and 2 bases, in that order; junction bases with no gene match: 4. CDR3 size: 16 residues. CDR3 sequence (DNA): TGTGCCAGCAGCTTAGGACAGGGGAATTCCAAAAACATTCAGTACTTC. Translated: CASSLGQGNSKNIQYF.

This chain's CDR3 is CASSIDVGGRTEAFF. CDR3 sequence (DNA): TGTGCCAGTAGTATAGATGTTGGGGGGAGGACTGAAGCTTTCTTT. The chain combines TRBV19 with TRBJ1-1, with D tentatively TRBD1 (5 bases). The CDR3 length is 15 residues. Germline values: CDR1 LNHDA, CDR2 SQIVND (reference sequence). The V gene lost 0 bases and the J gene lost 5 bases, with 13 bases spanning the gap.

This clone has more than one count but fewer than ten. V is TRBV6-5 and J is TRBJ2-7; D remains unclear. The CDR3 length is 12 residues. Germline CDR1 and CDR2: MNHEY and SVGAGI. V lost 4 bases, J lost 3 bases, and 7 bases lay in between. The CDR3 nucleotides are TGTGCCAGCAGTTGGAGCGACTACGAGCAGTACTTC. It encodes CASSWSDYEQYF.

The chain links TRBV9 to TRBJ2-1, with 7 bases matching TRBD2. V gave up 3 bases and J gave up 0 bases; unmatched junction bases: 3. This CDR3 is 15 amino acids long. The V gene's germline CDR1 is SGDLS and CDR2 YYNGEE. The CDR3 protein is CASSAAGSSYNEQFF. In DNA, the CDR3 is TGTGCCAGCAGCGCAGCGGGGAGCTCCTACAATGAGCAGTTCTTC. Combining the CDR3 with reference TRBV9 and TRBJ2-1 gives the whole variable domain DSGVTQTPKHLITATGQRVTLRCSPRSGDLSVYWYQQSLDQGLQFLIQYYNGEERAKGNILERFSAQQFPDLHSELNLSSLELGDSALYFCASSAAGSSYNEQFFGPGTRLTVL.

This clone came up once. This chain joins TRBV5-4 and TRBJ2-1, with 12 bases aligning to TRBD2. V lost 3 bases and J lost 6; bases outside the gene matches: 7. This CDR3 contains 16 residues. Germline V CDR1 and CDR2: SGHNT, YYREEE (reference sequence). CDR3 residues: CASSSAWTSGINEQFF. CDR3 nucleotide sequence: TGTGCCAGCAGCTCGGCTTGGACTAGCGGGATCAATGAGCAGTTCTTC. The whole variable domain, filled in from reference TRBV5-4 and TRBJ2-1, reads ETGVTQSPTHLIKTRGQQVTLRCSSQSGHNTVSWYQQALGQGPQFIFQYYREEENGRGNFPPRFSGLQFPNYSSELNVNALELDDSALYLCASSSAWTSGINEQFFGPGTRLTVL.

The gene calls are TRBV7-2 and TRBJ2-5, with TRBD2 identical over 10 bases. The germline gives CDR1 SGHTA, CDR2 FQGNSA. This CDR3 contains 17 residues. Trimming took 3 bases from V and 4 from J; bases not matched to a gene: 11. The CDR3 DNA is TGTGCCAGCAGCTTGAACCGCCTAGCGGGGGCGGGAGAGACCCAGTACTTC. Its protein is CASSLNRLAGAGETQYF.

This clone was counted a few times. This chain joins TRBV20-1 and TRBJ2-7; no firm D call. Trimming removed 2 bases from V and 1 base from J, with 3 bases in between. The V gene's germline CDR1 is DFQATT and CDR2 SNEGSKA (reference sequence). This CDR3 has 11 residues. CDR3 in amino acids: CSARRSYEQYF. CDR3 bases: TGCAGTGCTAGACGGTCCTACGAGCAGTACTTC.

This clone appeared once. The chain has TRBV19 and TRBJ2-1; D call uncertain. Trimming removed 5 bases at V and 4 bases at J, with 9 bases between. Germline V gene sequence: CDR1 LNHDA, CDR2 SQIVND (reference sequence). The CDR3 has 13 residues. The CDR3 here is CASSFSRYNEQFF. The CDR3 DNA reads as TGTGCCAGTAGTTTTTCCAGGTACAATGAGCAGTTCTTC.

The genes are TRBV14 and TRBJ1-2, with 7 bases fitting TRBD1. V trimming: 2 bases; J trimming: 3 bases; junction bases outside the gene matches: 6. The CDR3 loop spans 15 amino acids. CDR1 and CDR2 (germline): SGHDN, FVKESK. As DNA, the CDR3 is TGTGCCAGCAGCCAAAGCCCGACAGGGTACTATGGCTACACCTTC. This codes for CASSQSPTGYYGYTF.

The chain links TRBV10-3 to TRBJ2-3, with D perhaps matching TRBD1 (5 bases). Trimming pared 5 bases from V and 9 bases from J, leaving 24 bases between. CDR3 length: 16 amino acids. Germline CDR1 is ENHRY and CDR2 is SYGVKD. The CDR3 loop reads CAISTTPPLGVNTQYF. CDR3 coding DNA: TGTGCCATCAGTACGACCCCCCCTCTAGGGGTTAACACGCAGTATTTT.

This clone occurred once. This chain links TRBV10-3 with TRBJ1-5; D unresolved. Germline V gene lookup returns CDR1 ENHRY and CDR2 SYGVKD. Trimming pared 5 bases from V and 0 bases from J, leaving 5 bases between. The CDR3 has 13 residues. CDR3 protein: CAISYNSNQPQHF. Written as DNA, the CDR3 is TGTGCCATCAGTTACAATAGCAATCAGCCCCAGCATTTT.

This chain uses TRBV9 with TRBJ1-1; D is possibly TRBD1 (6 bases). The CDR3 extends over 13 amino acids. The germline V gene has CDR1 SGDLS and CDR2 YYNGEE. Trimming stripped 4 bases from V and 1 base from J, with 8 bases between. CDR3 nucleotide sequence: TGTGCCAGCAGCATACAGGGGAACACTGAAGCTTTCTTT. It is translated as CASSIQGNTEAFF.

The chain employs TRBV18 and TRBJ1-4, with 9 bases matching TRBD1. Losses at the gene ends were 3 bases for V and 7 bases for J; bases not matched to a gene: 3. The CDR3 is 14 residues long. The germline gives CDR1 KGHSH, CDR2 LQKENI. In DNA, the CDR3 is TGTGCCAGCTCACCGGACAGGGGTGTTGAAAAACTGTTTTTT. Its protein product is CASSPDRGVEKLFF.

The CDR3 loop reads CASSVASRVDTQYF. Here the CDR3 DNA reads TGTGCCAGCAGCGTAGCTTCTAGGGTTGATACGCAGTATTTT. This chain joins TRBV9 and TRBJ2-3; D is unclear. The CDR3 contains 14 residues. The germline CDR1 and CDR2 sequences are SGDLS and YYNGEE. V dropped 0 bases and J dropped 6 bases, with 11 bases sitting between them.

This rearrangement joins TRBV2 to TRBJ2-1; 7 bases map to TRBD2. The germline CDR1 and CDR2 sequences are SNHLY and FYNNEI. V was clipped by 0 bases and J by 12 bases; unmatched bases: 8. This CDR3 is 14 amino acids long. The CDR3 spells CASSEARGLNRQFF. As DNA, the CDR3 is TGTGCCAGCAGTGAAGCGAGGGGACTAAACCGGCAGTTCTTC.

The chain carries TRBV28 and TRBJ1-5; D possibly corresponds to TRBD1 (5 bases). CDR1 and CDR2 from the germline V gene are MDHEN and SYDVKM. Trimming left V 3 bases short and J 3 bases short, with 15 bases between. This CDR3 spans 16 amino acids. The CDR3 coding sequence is TGTGCCAGCAGTTTTAAAGGTCCAGGGAACAATCAGCCCCAGCATTTT. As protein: CASSFKGPGNNQPQHF.

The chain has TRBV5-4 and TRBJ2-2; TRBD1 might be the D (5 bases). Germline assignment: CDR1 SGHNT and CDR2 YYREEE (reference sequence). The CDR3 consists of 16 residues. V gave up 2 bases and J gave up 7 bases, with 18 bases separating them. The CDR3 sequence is CASSFGRAEQSGELFF. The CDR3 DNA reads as TGTGCCAGCAGCTTTGGCAGGGCTGAACAAAGCGGGGAGCTGTTTTTT.

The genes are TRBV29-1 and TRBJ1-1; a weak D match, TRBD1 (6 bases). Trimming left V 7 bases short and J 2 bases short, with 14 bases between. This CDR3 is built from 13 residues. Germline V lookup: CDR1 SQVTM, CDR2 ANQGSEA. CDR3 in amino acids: CSAAQGTNTEAFF. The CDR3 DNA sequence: TGCAGCGCCGCACAGGGAACCAACACTGAAGCTTTCTTT. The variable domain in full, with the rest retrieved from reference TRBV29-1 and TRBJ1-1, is SAVISQKPSRDICQRGTSLTIQCQVDSQVTMMFWYRQQPGQSLTLIATANQGSEATYESGFVIDKFPISRPNLTFSTLTVSNMSPEDSSIYLCSAAQGTNTEAFFGQGTRLTVV.

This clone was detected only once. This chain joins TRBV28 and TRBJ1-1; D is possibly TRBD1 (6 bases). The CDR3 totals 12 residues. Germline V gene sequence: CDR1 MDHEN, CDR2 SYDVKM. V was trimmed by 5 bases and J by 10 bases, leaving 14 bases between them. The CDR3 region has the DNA TGTGCCAGCAGTCCAATTCAGGGGACAGCTTTCTTT. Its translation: CASSPIQGTAFF.

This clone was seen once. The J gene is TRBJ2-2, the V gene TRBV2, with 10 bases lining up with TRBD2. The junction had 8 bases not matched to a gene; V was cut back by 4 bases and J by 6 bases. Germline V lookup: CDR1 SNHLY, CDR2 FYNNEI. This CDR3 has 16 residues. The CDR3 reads CASSVLLAGVAGELFF. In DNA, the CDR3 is TGTGCCAGCAGTGTCCTCCTAGCGGGAGTAGCCGGGGAGCTGTTTTTT. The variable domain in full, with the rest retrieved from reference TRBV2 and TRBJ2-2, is EPEVTQTPSHQVTQMGQEVILRCVPISNHLYFYWYRQILGQKVEFLVSFYNNEISEKSEIFDDQFSVERPDGSNFTLKIRSTKLEDSAMYFCASSVLLAGVAGELFFGEGSRLTVL.

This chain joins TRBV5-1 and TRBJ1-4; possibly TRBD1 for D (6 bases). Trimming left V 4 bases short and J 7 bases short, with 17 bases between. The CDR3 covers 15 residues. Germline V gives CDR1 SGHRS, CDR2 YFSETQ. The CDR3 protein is CASSPTGWRGEKLFF. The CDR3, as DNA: TGCGCCAGCAGCCCTACAGGGTGGAGGGGTGAAAAACTGTTTTTT.

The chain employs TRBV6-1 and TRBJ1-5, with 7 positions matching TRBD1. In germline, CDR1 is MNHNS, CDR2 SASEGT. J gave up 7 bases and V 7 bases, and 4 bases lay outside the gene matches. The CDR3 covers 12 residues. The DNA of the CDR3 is TGTGCCAGCACGACAGGGCTGCAGCCCCAGCATTTT. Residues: CASTTGLQPQHF.

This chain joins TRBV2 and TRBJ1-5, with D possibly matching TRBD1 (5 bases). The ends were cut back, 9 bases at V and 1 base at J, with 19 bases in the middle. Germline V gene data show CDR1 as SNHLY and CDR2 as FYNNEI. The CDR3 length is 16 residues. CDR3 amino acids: CASDGGGPRSNQPQHF. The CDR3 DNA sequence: TGTGCCAGTGATGGGGGGGGACCTAGGAGCAATCAGCCCCAGCATTTT.

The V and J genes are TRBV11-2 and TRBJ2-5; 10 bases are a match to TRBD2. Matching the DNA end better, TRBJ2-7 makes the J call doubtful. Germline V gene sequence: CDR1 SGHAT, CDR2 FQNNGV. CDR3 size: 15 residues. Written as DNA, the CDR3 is TGTGCCAGCAGCTCACAGGGACTAGCGATCCACGAGCAGTACTTC. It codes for CASSSQGLAIHEQYF.

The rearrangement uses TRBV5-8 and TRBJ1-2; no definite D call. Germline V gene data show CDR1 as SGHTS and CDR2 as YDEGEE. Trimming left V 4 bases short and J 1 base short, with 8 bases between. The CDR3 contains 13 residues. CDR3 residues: CASSPFFNYGYTF. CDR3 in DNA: TGTGCCAGCAGCCCCTTCTTTAACTATGGCTACACCTTC.

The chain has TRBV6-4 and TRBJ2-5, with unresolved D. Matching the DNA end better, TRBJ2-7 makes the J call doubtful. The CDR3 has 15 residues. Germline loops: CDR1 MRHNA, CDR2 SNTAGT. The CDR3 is CASSDSVPSSYEQYF. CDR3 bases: TGTGCCAGCAGTGACTCGGTCCCTAGCTCCTACGAGCAGTACTTC.

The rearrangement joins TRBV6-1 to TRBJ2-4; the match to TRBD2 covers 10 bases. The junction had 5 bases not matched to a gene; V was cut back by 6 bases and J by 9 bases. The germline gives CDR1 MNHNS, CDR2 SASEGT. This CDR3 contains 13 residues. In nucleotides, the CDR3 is TGTGCCAGCAGATTAGCGGGAGGTGGCATTCAGTACTTC. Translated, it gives CASRLAGGGIQYF.

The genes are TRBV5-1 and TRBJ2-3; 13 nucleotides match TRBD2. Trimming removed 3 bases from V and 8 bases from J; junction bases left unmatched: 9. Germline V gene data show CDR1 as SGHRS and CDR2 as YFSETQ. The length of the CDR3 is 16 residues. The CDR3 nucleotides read TGCGCCAGCAGCTGGACTAGCGGGAGCGCTCAGGGTACGCAGTATTTT. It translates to CASSWTSGSAQGTQYF.

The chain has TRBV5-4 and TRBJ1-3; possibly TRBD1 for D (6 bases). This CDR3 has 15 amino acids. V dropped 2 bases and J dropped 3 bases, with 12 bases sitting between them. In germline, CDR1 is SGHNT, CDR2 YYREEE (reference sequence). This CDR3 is CASSFAGGVGNTIYF. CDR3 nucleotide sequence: TGTGCCAGCAGCTTTGCTGGGGGCGTTGGAAACACCATATATTTT.